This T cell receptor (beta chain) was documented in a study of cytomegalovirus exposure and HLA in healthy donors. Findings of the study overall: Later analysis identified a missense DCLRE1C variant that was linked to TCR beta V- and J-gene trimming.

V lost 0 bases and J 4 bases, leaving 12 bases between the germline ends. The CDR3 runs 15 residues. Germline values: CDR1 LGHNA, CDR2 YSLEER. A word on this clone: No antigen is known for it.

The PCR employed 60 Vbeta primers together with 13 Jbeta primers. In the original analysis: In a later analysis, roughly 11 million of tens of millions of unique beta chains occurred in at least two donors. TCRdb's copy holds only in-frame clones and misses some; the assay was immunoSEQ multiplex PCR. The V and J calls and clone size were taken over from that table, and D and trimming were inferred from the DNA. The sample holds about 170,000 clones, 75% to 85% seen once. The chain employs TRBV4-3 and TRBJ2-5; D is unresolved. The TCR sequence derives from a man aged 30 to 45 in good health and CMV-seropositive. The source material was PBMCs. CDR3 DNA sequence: TGCGCCAGCAGCCAAGATCTAAGGTCGGGAGAGACCCAGTACTTC. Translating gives CASSQDLRSGETQYF.